A selection of T cell receptor beta chains follows, all from one sample in a study of cytotoxic CD8 clonotypes in ibrutinib-treated CLL. Using immunoSEQ multiplex PCR, the repertoire was profiled, and TCRdb retains in-frame clones only, with some absent. Of approximately 70,000 clones listed, approximately 80% are singletons. Material: PBMCs, obtained at disease progression, from a patient treated with ibrutinib. The receptors derive from a human donor with chronic lymphocytic leukemia. Both conserved end residues are part of each CDR3. Fields, in order: D gene, clone size, V gene, J gene, CDR3 protein. D genes are given only for firm matches. Expanded clones get a size class; other rows say once, few or many, or leave the size out.

NA	NA	TRBV6-1	TRBJ1-5	CATGDPRRNQPQHF
TRBD2	NA	TRBV19	TRBJ2-1	CASSIEGSGRYNEQFF
NA	NA	TRBV5-1	TRBJ1-4	CASSFGGSLTNEKLFF
NA	NA	TRBV18	TRBJ1-1	CASSPRSGTEAFF
TRBD1	NA	TRBV7-8	TRBJ1-4	CASSRRDRVIEKLFF
NA	NA	TRBV28	TRBJ1-2	CASSLEATIWGYGYTF
NA	NA	TRBV29-1	TRBJ2-3	CSVVRGVQYF
TRBD2	NA	TRBV7-8	TRBJ2-3	CASSLSGTSGPTDTQYF
TRBD1	NA	TRBV7-9	TRBJ1-3	CASSPWDRGTASGNTIYF
NA	NA	TRBV5-4	TRBJ1-3	CASSLDSGSGNTIYF
TRBD2	NA	TRBV5-1	TRBJ2-2	CASSLYTGGTGELFF
NA	NA	TRBV18	TRBJ2-5	CASSLLGRGAETQYF
NA	NA	TRBV6-5	TRBJ2-2	CASSRQVSLTGELFF
NA	NA	TRBV29-1	TRBJ1-4	CSVGAGGGEKLFF
NA	NA	TRBV2	TRBJ2-7	CASKGSIGSYHEQYF
NA	NA	TRBV6-5	TRBJ1-5	CASSYSLEQPQHF
NA	NA	TRBV6-1	TRBJ1-5	CASSDWQSNQPQHF
NA	NA	TRBV12-5	TRBJ2-3	CASGFSGGADTQYF
NA	NA	TRBV7-8	TRBJ1-1	CASSEDKSMNTEAFF
TRBD1	NA	TRBV29-1	TRBJ2-4	CSVGTGWGENIQYF
NA	NA	TRBV11-2	TRBJ2-7	CASSLATQESSYEQYF
NA	NA	TRBV6-5	TRBJ1-2	CASSYSYEGNYGYTF
TRBD1	once	TRBV18	TRBJ1-1	CASSPTGQGTEAFF
NA	once	TRBV9	TRBJ2-5	CASSPSTVQETQYF
NA	NA	TRBV5-1	TRBJ2-7	CASSLSSLEPEQYF
NA	NA	TRBV29-1	TRBJ2-5	CSSSRGQQETQYF
NA	NA	TRBV27	TRBJ2-1	CASSLSGGMSSYNEQFF
NA	NA	TRBV5-1	TRBJ1-6	CASSSAKGGSNSPLHF
NA	few	TRBV10-1	TRBJ1-2	CASSERQNYGYTF
TRBD1	NA	TRBV25-1	TRBJ2-2	CASSEDRVNTGELFF
TRBD1	NA	TRBV6-5	TRBJ1-1	CASSPNRGTEAFF
NA	NA	TRBV6-4	TRBJ2-5	CASSEAGGQETQYF
NA	few	TRBV6-1	TRBJ1-2	CASVERGYGYTF
NA	NA	TRBV6-1	TRBJ2-4	CASSEEVGGRDIQYF
NA	few	TRBV6-5	TRBJ1-3	CASSRGDGNTIYF
TRBD2	NA	TRBV5-4	TRBJ2-7	CASSPGVAGDYEQYF
NA	NA	TRBV19	TRBJ2-7	CASSRPQVTGREQYF
TRBD2	NA	TRBV30	TRBJ2-3	CAWGGGASTDTQYF
NA	few	TRBV4-2	TRBJ1-2	CASTSGGFYGYTF
NA	NA	TRBV5-4	TRBJ1-5	CASSLYPGQQHQPQHF
NA	NA	TRBV11-3	TRBJ1-1	CASSLGVNTEAFF
NA	NA	TRBV7-6	TRBJ2-3	CASSLPWPGSDTQYF
NA	NA	TRBV7-9	TRBJ1-3	CASSLASGGSGNTIYF
TRBD1	NA	TRBV18	TRBJ2-7	CASSYNRGGMDEQYF
NA	NA	TRBV27	TRBJ1-1	CASSLSTGGVYTEAFF
NA	NA	TRBV11-3	TRBJ2-5	CASSLFRQETQYF
NA	NA	TRBV9	TRBJ1-6	CASSPGVGALAAPLHF
NA	NA	TRBV7-2	TRBJ1-2	CASSLAQSYGYTF